This TCR beta chain came from a study of T cell responses to AZD1222 COVID-19 vaccine. Study results and limitations: Only a handful of AZD1222 recipients, more than 5 in all, had baseline seropositivity. The repertoires were collected only after the peak T cell response.

Clones were read by immunoSEQ multiplex PCR, and TCRdb kept only the in-frame ones, dropping some. The repertoire holds about 150,000 clones, with 80% to 95% as singletons. This CDR3 spans 11 amino acids. Per the germline V gene, CDR1 is KGHDR and CDR2 is SFDVKD. Trimming cost V 5 bases and J 6 bases, with 5 bases left between them. Regarding this clone: Its antigen is still unknown.

This specimen was peripheral blood, taken 28 days after the second AZD1222 dose. The sequence came from an adult who received the AZD1222 COVID-19 vaccine. The V call is TRBV24-1, the J call TRBJ2-3; D remains unclear. For the CDR3, the DNA is TGTGCCACCAGTGCTCGGGATACGCAGTATTTT. Amino acids: CATSARDTQYF.